The entry below gives a single T cell receptor (beta chain) sequence along with its context. CDR3 length: 13 amino acids. Per germline, CDR1 SEHNR and CDR2 FQNEAQ (reference sequence). The germline V and J ends were trimmed by 5 bases and 6 bases, with 10 bases remaining between them. The record originates from a study of cytomegalovirus exposure and HLA in healthy donors. In the PCR, 60 Vbeta and 13 Jbeta primers were used. Sequencing was performed with immunoSEQ multiplex PCR; in TCRdb, only in-frame clones are kept and a portion is missing. The sample includes around 150,000 clones, roughly three quarters of them seen just once.

This clonotype was sampled from a man aged 25 to 40 in good health and CMV-seronegative. Sequencing was done on a sample of PBMCs. J is TRBJ1-4 and V is TRBV7-9; D not resolved. The CDR3 loop is CASSHGLDEKLFF. The CDR3 region has the DNA TGTGCCAGCAGCCATGGACTCGATGAAAAACTGTTTTTT.